The entry below describes one TCR beta chain. The repertoire was sequenced with immunoSEQ multiplex PCR; TCRdb's copy has only in-frame clones and lacks some. The table has about 350,000 clones, about 89% seen once. Treatment described: about 20 received Ad26.COV2.S at low or high dose, single or two shots; about 5 received placebo; per-sample allocation not given. Collection of the samples took place on day 63 after the first injection of vaccine or placebo. The data derive from a study of Ad26.COV2.S vaccination and SARS-CoV-2 variants. Study in general: The donor belonged to the COV1001 Ad26.COV2.S trial arm. The study gave Ad26.COV2.S intramuscularly, once or twice 56 days apart.

V was clipped by 4 bases and J by 4 bases; unmatched bases: 9. Germline loops: CDR1 MDHEN, CDR2 SYDVKM. The CDR3 totals 17 residues. The specimen comprised peripheral blood, sampled in a trial of Ad26.COV2.S vaccine versus placebo. The receptor was derived from a person between 18 and 65 years old who received the Ad26.COV2.S COVID-19 vaccine or a placebo. The chain recombines TRBV28 with TRBJ2-1; 11 bases match TRBD2. Here the CDR3 DNA reads TGTGCCAGCAGTTCCACGCCTCTAGCGGGGGGTTACAATGAGCAGTTCTTC. Its protein is CASSSTPLAGGYNEQFF.